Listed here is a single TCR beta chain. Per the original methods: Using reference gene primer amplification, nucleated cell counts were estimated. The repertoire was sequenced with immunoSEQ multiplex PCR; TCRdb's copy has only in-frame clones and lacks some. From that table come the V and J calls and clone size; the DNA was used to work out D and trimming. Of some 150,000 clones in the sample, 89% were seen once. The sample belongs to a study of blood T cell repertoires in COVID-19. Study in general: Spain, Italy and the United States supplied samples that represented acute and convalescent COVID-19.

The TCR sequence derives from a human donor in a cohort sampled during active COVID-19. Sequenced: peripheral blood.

CDR3 in DNA: TGTGCCAGCTCACCCTGGGGGACTAATTTATCCTACGAGCAGTACTTC. Translated: CASSPWGTNLSYEQYF. J is TRBJ2-7 and V is TRBV18; 7 bases align to TRBD2. The CDR3 spans 16 residues. Germline trimming cut 3 bases from V and 1 base from J; bases unmatched to any gene: 9. Germline loops: CDR1 KGHSH, CDR2 LQKENI. Looking up the rest from reference TRBV18 and TRBJ2-7 gives the full variable domain: NAGVMQNPRHLVRRRGQEARLRCSPMKGHSHVYWYRQLPEEGLKFMVYLQKENIIDESGMPKERFSAEFPKEGPSILRIQQVVRGDSAAYFCASSPWGTNLSYEQYFGPGTRLTVT.